The 16 T cell receptor beta chains reported below all come from one sample, sequenced in a study of radiation and T cells in renal cell carcinoma. This table comes from immunoSEQ multiplex PCR, and its TCRdb copy is limited to in-frame clones, with some not included. Here the sample spans roughly 28,000 clones, over 70% being singletons. Noted time point: blood 2 weeks post-SBRT. Treatment here: 15 Gy SBRT to primary tumor, nephrectomy 4 weeks later. The sequences come from blood, collected from a patient whose treatment included radiotherapy and nephrectomy. These receptors were obtained from a man in his sixties with renal cell carcinoma.

This sequence joins TRBV30 and TRBJ1-1, with D possibly being TRBD1 (5 bases). CDR3 size: 15 residues. CDR1 is GTSNPN, CDR2 SVGIG, per germline (reference sequence). The ends were cut back, 2 bases at V and 4 bases at J, with 17 bases in the middle. The CDR3 sequence: CAWSPKYTGGTEAFF. CDR3 bases: TGTGCCTGGAGTCCTAAATACACCGGGGGCACTGAAGCTTTCTTT.

The chain couples TRBV14 to TRBJ2-7; the D is unclear. Germline V CDR1 and CDR2: SGHDN, FVKESK. This CDR3 has 12 residues. V lost 4 bases and J lost 3, with 7 bases in between. The DNA of the CDR3 is TGTGCCAGCAGCCTATCTTACTACGAGCAGTACTTC. This codes for CASSLSYYEQYF. Together with reference TRBV14 and TRBJ2-7, the CDR3 gives the full variable domain: EAGVTQFPSHSVIEKGQTVTLRCDPISGHDNLYWYRRVMGKEIKFLLHFVKESKQDESGMPNNRFLAERTGGTYSTLKVQPAELEDSGVYFCASSLSYYEQYFGPGTRLTVT.

The rearrangement links TRBV29-1 to TRBJ1-4, with D unresolved. Germline CDR1 SQVTM, CDR2 ANQGSEA. V shed 7 bases and J shed 4 bases, with 13 bases lying between them. CDR3 length equals 13 residues. CDR3 in amino acids: CSAKWADNEKLFF. DNA for the CDR3: TGCAGCGCCAAGTGGGCAGATAATGAAAAACTGTTTTTT.

The V call is TRBV5-4, the J call TRBJ1-4; 8 positions match TRBD1. This CDR3 contains 14 residues. V gave up 5 bases and J gave up 8 bases; unmatched junction bases: 8. Germline V gives CDR1 SGHNT, CDR2 YYREEE (reference sequence). CDR3 coding DNA: TGTGCCAGCAGGATGGACAGGGAAGGAGAAAAACTGTTTTTT. This gives the protein CASRMDREGEKLFF.

The chain uses TRBV6-5 and TRBJ2-5; D gene ambiguous. Trimming removed 0 bases at V and 5 bases at J, with 4 bases between. The CDR3 has 12 residues. Germline-derived CDR1 and CDR2 are MNHEY and SVGAGI. CDR3 sequence (DNA): TGTGCCAGCAGTTACTCGAGGGAGACCCAGTACTTC. It codes for CASSYSRETQYF.

The rearrangement links TRBV11-2 to TRBJ2-2; D remains ambiguous. CDR3 length: 17 residues. The V and J ends lost 5 bases and 0 bases respectively, with 16 bases between them. Germline CDR1 SGHAT, CDR2 FQNNGV. CDR3: CASSLRPELSNTGELFF. CDR3 in DNA: TGTGCCAGCAGCCTAAGACCAGAACTATCGAACACCGGGGAGCTGTTTTTT.

V usage is TRBV19 and J usage is TRBJ1-1, with D hard to call. CDR1 and CDR2 from the germline V gene are LNHDA and SQIVND (reference sequence). Trimming took off 5 bases at V and 3 bases at J, with 10 bases between the two ends. The CDR3 length is 13 residues. The CDR3 DNA sequence: TGTGCCAGTAGTTTTTTTGAGGACACTGAAGCTTTCTTT. Protein: CASSFFEDTEAFF.

Worth noting for this clone: Other DNA sequences in the same sample also yield this CDR3. The genes are TRBV7-2 and TRBJ2-3, with unresolved D. V shed 6 bases and J shed 2 bases, with 3 bases lying between them. Per the germline V gene, CDR1 is SGHTA and CDR2 is FQGNSA. The CDR3 covers 11 residues. This CDR3 is CASRTTDTQYF. In DNA, the CDR3 is TGTGCCAGCAGAACCACAGATACGCAGTATTTT.

V and J are TRBV20-1 and TRBJ2-7, with TRBD2 matching 7 bases. J lost 5 bases, V lost 6 bases, and 4 bases had no gene match. The germline V gene has CDR1 DFQATT and CDR2 SNEGSKA (reference sequence). The CDR3 contains 11 residues. In nucleotides, the CDR3 is TGCAGTGCCAGCGGGGCAAACGAGCAGTACTTC. Protein sequence: CSASGANEQYF.

This chain connects TRBV6-4 to TRBJ1-4; D gene ambiguous. This CDR3 is built from 16 residues. V dropped 4 bases and J dropped 8 bases, with 20 bases sitting between them. Germline loops: CDR1 MRHNA, CDR2 SNTAGT. CDR3 sequence (DNA): TGTGCCAGCAGTGGCCCTTCCGTGGGGTCGAGGGAAAAACTGTTTTTT. Its protein is CASSGPSVGSREKLFF.

The chain has TRBV27 and TRBJ2-3, with D perhaps TRBD2 (6 bases). The CDR3 runs to 13 residues. Trimming removed 8 bases at V and 5 bases at J, with 14 bases between. Germline CDR1 MNHEY, CDR2 SMNVEV (reference sequence). The CDR3: CASRDFRRDTQYF. DNA for the CDR3: TGTGCCAGCCGGGACTTCCGGAGAGATACGCAGTATTTT.

The CDR3 nucleotides read TGCGCCAGCAGAGCCGGCACCGGGGAGCTGTTTTTT. It is translated as CASRAGTGELFF. This rearrangement joins TRBV5-1 to TRBJ2-2, with D unclear. Trimming took off 5 bases at V and 4 bases at J, with 6 bases between the two ends. Looked up from germline, CDR1 is SGHRS and CDR2 is YFSETQ. The CDR3 consists of 12 residues.

This clone appeared a few times. V is TRBV4-2 and J is TRBJ2-7; 10 bases match TRBD1. Germline CDR1 and CDR2: LGHNA and YNFKEQ. CDR3 size: 14 residues. The V and J ends lost 4 bases and 3 bases, in that order; junction bases with no gene match: 3. CDR3 coding DNA: TGTGCCAGCAGCCGCGGACAGGGGGACTACGAGCAGTACTTC. The encoded protein is CASSRGQGDYEQYF.

V usage is TRBV29-1 and J usage is TRBJ1-1, with 12 bases that match TRBD1. The CDR3 has 16 amino acids. From germline, CDR1 is SQVTM and CDR2 ANQGSEA. V lost 6 bases to trimming and J lost 3 bases; unmatched junction nucleotides: 11. As DNA, the CDR3 is TGCAGCGTACATGGGACAGGGGGCGCCGGACACACTGAAGCTTTCTTT. Residues: CSVHGTGGAGHTEAFF. Complete variable domain (other parts from reference TRBV29-1 and TRBJ1-1): SAVISQKPSRDICQRGTSLTIQCQVDSQVTMMFWYRQQPGQSLTLIATANQGSEATYESGFVIDKFPISRPNLTFSTLTVSNMSPEDSSIYLCSVHGTGGAGHTEAFFGQGTRLTVV.

This clone was observed a few times. This chain's CDR3 is CASRAGGGGEQYF. DNA for the CDR3: TGTGCCAGCAGGGCAGGTGGGGGGGGCGAGCAGTACTTC. The rearrangement joins TRBV27 to TRBJ2-7, with 7 bases aligning to TRBD2. V was clipped by 6 bases and J by 6 bases; unmatched bases: 8. Per the germline V gene, CDR1 is MNHEY and CDR2 is SMNVEV (reference sequence). The CDR3 has 13 amino acids.

The genes are TRBV7-8 and TRBJ1-5; tentatively, D is TRBD1 (5 bases). CDR1 is SGHVS and CDR2 is FQNEAQ in the germline V gene. The CDR3 runs 16 residues. V lost 7 bases and J 4 bases, leaving 20 bases between the germline ends. CDR3 region: CASNPRPTEINQPQHF. In nucleotides, the CDR3 is TGTGCCAGCAACCCTCGACCGACAGAAATTAATCAGCCCCAGCATTTT.